The 18 T cell receptor beta chains given below trace back to one sample, sequenced in a study of shared clonotypes between healthy human individuals. Here immunoSEQ multiplex PCR was the method, and the copy in TCRdb shows in-frame clones only, minus some. The sample records some 980,000 clones, approximately 80% being singletons. The sample taken for sequencing was memory CD4+ T cells sorted from blood. Documented subset: CD45RA-negative fraction. These receptors all come from a young man in good health.

The rearrangement joins TRBV10-2 to TRBJ2-7, with 8 positions matching TRBD1. Germline V gene sequence: CDR1 WSHSY, CDR2 SAAADI. CDR3 length: 14 residues. The junction had 6 bases not matched to a gene; V was cut back by 6 bases and J by 2 bases. CDR3 sequence (DNA): TGCGCCAGCAGAAGACAGGGGCCCACCTACGAGCAGTACTTC. It yields the protein CASRRQGPTYEQYF.

The rearrangement uses TRBV29-1 and TRBJ2-1, with 10 nucleotides matching TRBD2. The CDR3 covers 13 residues. Germline trimming cut 6 bases from V and 8 bases from J; bases unmatched to any gene: 7. CDR1 is SQVTM, CDR2 ANQGSEA, per germline. The CDR3 sequence: CSVRSSGSDEQFF. CDR3 bases: TGCAGCGTGCGATCTAGCGGGAGCGATGAGCAGTTCTTC.

The V call is TRBV10-2, the J call TRBJ2-7, with D hard to call. Looked up from germline, CDR1 is WSHSY and CDR2 is SAAADI. This CDR3 contains 13 residues. V dropped 10 bases and J dropped 0 bases, with 13 bases sitting between them. The CDR3 protein is CATSFRNSYEQYF. CDR3 in DNA: TGCGCCACCTCCTTTAGGAACTCCTACGAGCAGTACTTC.

The chain employs TRBV2 and TRBJ1-2, with D possibly being TRBD1 (6 bases). The V gene lost 1 base and the J gene lost 6 bases, with 15 bases spanning the gap. CDR3 length equals 15 residues. From germline, CDR1 is SNHLY and CDR2 FYNNEI. The CDR3 DNA reads TGTGCCAGCAGTGAAGAATCCTGGACAGCGAATGGCTACACCTTC. It specifies CASSEESWTANGYTF.

The rearrangement joins TRBV19 to TRBJ2-3; TRBD2 agrees at 9 bases. This CDR3 contains 14 residues. The V gene end was trimmed by 6 bases and the J gene end by 1 base; junction bases not matched to a gene: 2. The V gene's germline CDR1 is LNHDA and CDR2 SQIVND (reference sequence). As DNA, the CDR3 is TGTGCCAGTAGACCTAGCGGGGGCACAGATACGCAGTATTTT. Amino acid sequence: CASRPSGGTDTQYF.

V usage is TRBV10-3 and J usage is TRBJ1-3; D is undetermined. Trimming took off 7 bases at V and 0 bases at J, with 13 bases between the two ends. The germline gives CDR1 ENHRY, CDR2 SYGVKD. The CDR3 is 15 residues long. The CDR3: CAIKEGSYSGNTIYF. The CDR3 DNA reads as TGTGCCATCAAAGAAGGTTCTTACTCTGGAAACACCATATATTTT.

V is TRBV6-1 and J is TRBJ2-1; TRBD2 agrees at 11 bases. CDR3 size: 15 residues. With V trimmed by 8 bases and J by 3 bases, 6 bases remained unmatched. Germline V CDR1 and CDR2: MNHNS, SASEGT. The CDR3 here is CASALAGELYNEQFF. The CDR3 DNA reads TGTGCCAGCGCACTAGCGGGGGAGCTCTACAATGAGCAGTTCTTC.

The sample holds one count of this clone. The CDR3 coding sequence is TGTGCCAGCAGCGGGGGACTCCAAGAGACCCAGTACTTC. Encoded protein: CASSGGLQETQYF. V and J are TRBV7-8 and TRBJ2-5; D is perhaps TRBD2 (6 bases). Germline CDR1 SGHVS, CDR2 FQNEAQ. With 5 bases removed from V and 1 base from J, the gap between germline ends came to 8 bases. CDR3 length: 13 amino acids.

This clone was picked up a small number of times. V is TRBV10-2 and J is TRBJ2-1; 7 bases agree with TRBD2. The ends lost 10 bases at V and 2 bases at J; junction bases unmatched: 8. From germline, CDR1 is WSHSY and CDR2 SAAADI. There are 14 residues in the CDR3. CDR3: CATFTSEPYNEQFF. CDR3 coding DNA: TGCGCCACCTTTACTAGCGAGCCCTACAATGAGCAGTTCTTC.

The chain joins TRBV7-9 to TRBJ2-7; 9 bases fit TRBD1. Losses at the gene ends were 8 bases for V and 9 bases for J; bases not matched to a gene: 14. This CDR3 has 14 residues. Germline CDR1 SEHNR, CDR2 FQNEAQ (reference sequence). The CDR3 here is CASSLGTGREGQYF. The DNA for the CDR3 is TGTGCCAGCTCTCTGGGGACAGGGAGAGAAGGGCAGTACTTC.

In its sample, this clone was seen a few times. The chain's CDR3 is CASRGTGASNQPQHF. CDR3 coding DNA: TGCGCCAGCAGAGGGACAGGGGCGAGCAATCAGCCCCAGCATTTT. The J gene is TRBJ1-5, the V gene TRBV10-2; 10 nucleotides agree with TRBD1. CDR3 length: 15 residues. Germline CDR1 WSHSY, CDR2 SAAADI. V lost 6 bases to trimming and J lost 1 base; unmatched junction nucleotides: 3.

V and J are TRBV5-4 and TRBJ1-5; D unclear. V lost 0 bases and J 6 bases, leaving 7 bases between the germline ends. CDR1 is SGHNT and CDR2 is YYREEE in the germline V gene (reference sequence). The CDR3 is 13 amino acids. CDR3 region: CASSLDGSQPQHF. CDR3 bases: TGTGCCAGCAGCTTGGACGGGAGTCAGCCCCAGCATTTT.

V gene TRBV6-1 combines with J gene TRBJ2-3; D is ambiguous. The CDR3 is 15 residues long. Per germline, CDR1 MNHNS and CDR2 SASEGT. Trimming pared 2 bases from V and 0 bases from J, leaving 9 bases between. CDR3 nucleotide sequence: TGTGCCAGCAGTGAATCGGGCGTCAGCACAGATACGCAGTATTTT. As protein: CASSESGVSTDTQYF.

At least ten counts were recorded for this clone. The gene calls are TRBV6-1 and TRBJ2-3, with D possibly matching TRBD1 (7 bases). Trimming took off 2 bases at V and 4 bases at J, with 19 bases between the two ends. Looked up from germline, CDR1 is MNHNS and CDR2 is SASEGT. There are 17 residues in the CDR3. Here the CDR3 DNA reads TGTGCCAGCAGTGAAATTTTAGGCAGGGGGGTCGCAGATACGCAGTATTTT. The encoded protein is CASSEILGRGVADTQYF.

This rearrangement joins TRBV12-5 to TRBJ2-2; D remains ambiguous. The germline V gene has CDR1 LGHNT and CDR2 FRNRAP. The CDR3 runs 13 residues. Trimming removed 7 bases at V and 6 bases at J, with 12 bases between. The CDR3 DNA follows: TGTGCTAGTGACCTAAGGGTGTCCGGGGAGCTGTTTTTT. Its protein is CASDLRVSGELFF.

To note about this clone: Other DNA variants within this sample encode the same CDR3. This rearrangement joins TRBV18 to TRBJ1-1; D is perhaps TRBD1 (6 bases). The CDR3 contains 15 residues. CDR1 and CDR2 from the germline V gene are KGHSH and LQKENI. Trimming pared 3 bases from V and 2 bases from J, leaving 13 bases between. The CDR3 is CASSPPTGTNTEAFF. CDR3 DNA: TGTGCCAGCTCACCTCCCACAGGGACCAACACTGAAGCTTTCTTT.

This clone showed up just once. The chain combines TRBV7-3 with TRBJ2-3; tentative D call: TRBD2 (6 bases). The CDR3 runs to 15 residues. Germline V CDR1 and CDR2: SGHTA, FQGTGA. V was cut by 3 bases and J by 5 bases, with 15 bases left in between. The chain's CDR3 is CASSLGLGEGDTQYF. CDR3 in DNA: TGTGCCAGCAGCTTGGGACTGGGGGAAGGAGATACGCAGTATTTT.

This clone appeared a few times. This rearrangement joins TRBV30 to TRBJ1-5, with D hard to call. Germline-derived CDR1 and CDR2 are GTSNPN and SVGIG (reference sequence). The CDR3 covers 12 residues. V lost 3 bases to trimming and J lost 2 bases, with 5 bases between them. CDR3 sequence reads: CAWSAGNQPQHF. The DNA for the CDR3 is TGTGCCTGGAGCGCGGGCAATCAGCCCCAGCATTTT.